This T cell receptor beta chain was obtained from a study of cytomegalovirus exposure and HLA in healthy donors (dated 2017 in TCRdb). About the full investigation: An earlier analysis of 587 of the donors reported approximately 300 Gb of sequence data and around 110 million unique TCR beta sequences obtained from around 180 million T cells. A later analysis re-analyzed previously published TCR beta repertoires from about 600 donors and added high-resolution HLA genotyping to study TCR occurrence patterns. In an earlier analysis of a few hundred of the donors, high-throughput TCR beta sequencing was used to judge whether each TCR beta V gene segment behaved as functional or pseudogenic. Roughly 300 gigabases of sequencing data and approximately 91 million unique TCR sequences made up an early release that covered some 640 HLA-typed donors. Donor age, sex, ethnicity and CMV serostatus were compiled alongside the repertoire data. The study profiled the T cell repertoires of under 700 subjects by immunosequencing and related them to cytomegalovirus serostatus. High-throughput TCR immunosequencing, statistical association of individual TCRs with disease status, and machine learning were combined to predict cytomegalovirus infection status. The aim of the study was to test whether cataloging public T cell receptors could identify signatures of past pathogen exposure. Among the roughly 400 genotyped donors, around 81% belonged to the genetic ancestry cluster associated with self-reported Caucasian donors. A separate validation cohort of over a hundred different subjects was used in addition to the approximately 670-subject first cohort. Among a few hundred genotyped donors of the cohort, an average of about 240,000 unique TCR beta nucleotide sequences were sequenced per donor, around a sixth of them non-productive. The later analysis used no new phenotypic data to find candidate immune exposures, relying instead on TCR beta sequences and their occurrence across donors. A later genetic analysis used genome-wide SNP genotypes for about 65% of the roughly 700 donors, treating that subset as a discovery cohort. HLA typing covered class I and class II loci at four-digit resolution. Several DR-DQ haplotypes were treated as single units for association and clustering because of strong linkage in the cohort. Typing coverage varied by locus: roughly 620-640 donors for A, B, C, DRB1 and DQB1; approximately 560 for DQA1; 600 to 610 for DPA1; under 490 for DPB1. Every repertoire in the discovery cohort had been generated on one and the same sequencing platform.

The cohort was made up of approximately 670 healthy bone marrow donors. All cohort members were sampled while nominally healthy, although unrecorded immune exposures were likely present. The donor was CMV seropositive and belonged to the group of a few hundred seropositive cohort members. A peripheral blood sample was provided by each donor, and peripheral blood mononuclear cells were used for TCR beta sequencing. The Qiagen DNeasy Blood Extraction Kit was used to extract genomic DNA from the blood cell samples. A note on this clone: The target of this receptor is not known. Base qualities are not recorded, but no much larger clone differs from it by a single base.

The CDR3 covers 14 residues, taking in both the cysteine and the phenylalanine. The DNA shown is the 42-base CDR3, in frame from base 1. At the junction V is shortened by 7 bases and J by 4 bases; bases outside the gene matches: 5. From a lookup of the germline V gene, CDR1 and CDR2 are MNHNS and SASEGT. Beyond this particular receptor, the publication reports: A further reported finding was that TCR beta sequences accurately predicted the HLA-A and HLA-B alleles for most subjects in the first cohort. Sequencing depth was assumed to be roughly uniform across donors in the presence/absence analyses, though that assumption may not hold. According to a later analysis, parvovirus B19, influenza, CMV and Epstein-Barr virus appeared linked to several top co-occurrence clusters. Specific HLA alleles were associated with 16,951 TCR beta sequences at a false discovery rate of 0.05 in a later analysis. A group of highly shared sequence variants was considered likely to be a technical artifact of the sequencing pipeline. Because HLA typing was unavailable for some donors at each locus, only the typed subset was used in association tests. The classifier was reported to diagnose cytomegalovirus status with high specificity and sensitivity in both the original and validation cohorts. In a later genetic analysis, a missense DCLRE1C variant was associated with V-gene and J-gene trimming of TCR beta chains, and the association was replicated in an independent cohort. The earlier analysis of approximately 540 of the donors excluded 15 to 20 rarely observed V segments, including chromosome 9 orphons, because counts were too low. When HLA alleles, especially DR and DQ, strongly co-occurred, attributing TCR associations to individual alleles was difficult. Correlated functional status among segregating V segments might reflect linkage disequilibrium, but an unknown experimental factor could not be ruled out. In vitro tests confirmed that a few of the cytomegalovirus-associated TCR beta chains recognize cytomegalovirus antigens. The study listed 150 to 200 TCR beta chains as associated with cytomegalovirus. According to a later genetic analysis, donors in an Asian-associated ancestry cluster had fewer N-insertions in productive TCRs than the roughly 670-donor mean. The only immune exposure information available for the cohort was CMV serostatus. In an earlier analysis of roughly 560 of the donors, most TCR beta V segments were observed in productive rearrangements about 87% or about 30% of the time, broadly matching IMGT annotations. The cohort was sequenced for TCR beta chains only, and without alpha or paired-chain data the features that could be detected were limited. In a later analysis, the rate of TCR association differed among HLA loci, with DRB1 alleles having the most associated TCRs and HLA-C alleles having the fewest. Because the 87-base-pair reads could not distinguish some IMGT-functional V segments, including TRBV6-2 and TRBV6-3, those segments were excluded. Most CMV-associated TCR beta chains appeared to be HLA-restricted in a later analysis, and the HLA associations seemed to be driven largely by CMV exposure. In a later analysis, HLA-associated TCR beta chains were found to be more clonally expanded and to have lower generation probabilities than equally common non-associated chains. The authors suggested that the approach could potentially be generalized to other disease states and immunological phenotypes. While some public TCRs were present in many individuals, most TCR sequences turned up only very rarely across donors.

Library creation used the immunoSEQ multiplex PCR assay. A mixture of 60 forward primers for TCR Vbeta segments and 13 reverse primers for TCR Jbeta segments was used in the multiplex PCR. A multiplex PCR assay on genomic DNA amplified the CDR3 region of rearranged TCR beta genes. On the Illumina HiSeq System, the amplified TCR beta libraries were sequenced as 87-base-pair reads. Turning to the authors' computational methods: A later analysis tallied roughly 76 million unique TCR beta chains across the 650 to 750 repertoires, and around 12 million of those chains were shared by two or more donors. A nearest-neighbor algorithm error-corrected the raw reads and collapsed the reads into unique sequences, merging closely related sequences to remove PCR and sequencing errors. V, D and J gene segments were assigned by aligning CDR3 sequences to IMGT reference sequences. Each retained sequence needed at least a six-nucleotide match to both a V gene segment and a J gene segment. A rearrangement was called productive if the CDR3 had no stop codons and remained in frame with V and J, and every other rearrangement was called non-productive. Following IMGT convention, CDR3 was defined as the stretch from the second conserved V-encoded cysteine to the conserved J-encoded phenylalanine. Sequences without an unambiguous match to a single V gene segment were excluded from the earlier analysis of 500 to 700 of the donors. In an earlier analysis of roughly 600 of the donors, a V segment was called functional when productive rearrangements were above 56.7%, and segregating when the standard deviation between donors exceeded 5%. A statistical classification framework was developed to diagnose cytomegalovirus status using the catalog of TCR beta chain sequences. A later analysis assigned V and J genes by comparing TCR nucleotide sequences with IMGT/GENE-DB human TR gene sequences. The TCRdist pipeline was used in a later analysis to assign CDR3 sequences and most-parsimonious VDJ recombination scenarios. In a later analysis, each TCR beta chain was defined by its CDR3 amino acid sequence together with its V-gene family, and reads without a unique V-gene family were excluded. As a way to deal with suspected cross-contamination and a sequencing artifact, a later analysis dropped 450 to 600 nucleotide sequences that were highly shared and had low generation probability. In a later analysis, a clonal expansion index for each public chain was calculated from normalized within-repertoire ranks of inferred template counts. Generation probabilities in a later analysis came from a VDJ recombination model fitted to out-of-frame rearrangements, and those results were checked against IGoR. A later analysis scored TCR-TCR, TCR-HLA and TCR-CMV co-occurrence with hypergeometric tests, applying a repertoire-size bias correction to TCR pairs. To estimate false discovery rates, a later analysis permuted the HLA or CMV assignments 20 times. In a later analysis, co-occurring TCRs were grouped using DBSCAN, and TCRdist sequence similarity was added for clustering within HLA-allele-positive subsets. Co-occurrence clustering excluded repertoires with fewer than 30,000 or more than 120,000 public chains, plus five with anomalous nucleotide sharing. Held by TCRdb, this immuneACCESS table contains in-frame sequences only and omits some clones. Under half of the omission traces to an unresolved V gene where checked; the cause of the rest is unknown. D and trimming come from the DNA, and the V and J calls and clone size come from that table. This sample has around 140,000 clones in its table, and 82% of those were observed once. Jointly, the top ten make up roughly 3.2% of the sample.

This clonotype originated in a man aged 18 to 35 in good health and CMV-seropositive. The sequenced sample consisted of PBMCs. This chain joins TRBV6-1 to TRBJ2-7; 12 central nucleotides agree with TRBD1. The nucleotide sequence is TGTGCCAGCATTGGGACAGGGGGCCGATACGAGCAGTACTTC. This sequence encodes CASIGTGGRYEQYF.